The clone carrying this T cell receptor beta chain was counted ten times or more. The antigen is not known. V was pared by 1 base and J by 10 bases, with 19 bases between. This CDR3 has 15 amino acids. Germline CDR1 and CDR2: SGHTA and FQGNSA. MiXCR was run by TCRdb on the 5' RACE reads, yielding one entry per CDR3 protein. The repertoire has more than 150,000 distinct CDR3 sequences, over 15% of them found once; the top ten carry 4.3%. The sample comes from a study of CD8 T cells in ankylosing spondylitis. Study-level findings and limits: Significant enrichment of disease-linked clones was reported in matched ankylosing spondylitis synovial fluid.

The origin of this receptor is a male donor between 5 and 29 years old with ankylosing spondylitis or in good health (not recorded which). The chain recombines TRBV7-2 with TRBJ1-2, with D unclear. Sequences were obtained from blood, either unsorted or a sorted T cell fraction (not recorded which). Here the CDR3 reads CASSLVVGGRTDYTF. The DNA of the CDR3 is TGTGCCAGCAGCTTAGTAGTGGGAGGCAGAACGGACTACACCTTC. Based on the CDR3 plus reference TRBV7-2 and TRBJ1-2, the full variable domain is GAGVSQSPSNKVTEKGKDVELRCDPISGHTALYWYRQSLGQGLEFLIYFQGNSAPDKSGLPSDRFSAERTGGSVSTLTIQRTQQEDSAVYLCASSLVVGGRTDYTFGSGTRLTVV.